These 16 T cell receptor beta chains share one sample of origin, sequenced in a study of blood T cell repertoires in COVID-19. TCRdb's copy holds only in-frame clones and misses some; the assay was immunoSEQ multiplex PCR. The table records fewer than 150,000 clones, roughly four fifths of them present only once. The specimen sequenced was peripheral blood. The receptors here all came from a human donor in a cohort sampled during active COVID-19.

This clone has only a few counts. The chain combines TRBV3-1 (or the pseudogene TRBV3-2) with TRBJ1-2; the match to TRBD1 covers 10 bases. CDR1 is LGHDT and CDR2 is YNNKEL in the germline V gene (reference sequence). The CDR3 length is 14 residues. Losses at the gene ends were 6 bases for V and 4 bases for J; bases not matched to a gene: 5. CDR3 residues: CASRRQGASYGYTF. The CDR3 DNA follows: TGTGCCAGCAGACGACAGGGGGCGAGCTATGGCTACACCTTC.

The J gene is TRBJ2-2, the V gene TRBV5-6; 7 bases are shared with TRBD1. The V gene's germline CDR1 is SGHDT and CDR2 YYEEEE. There are 13 residues in the CDR3. The V gene end was trimmed by 2 bases and the J gene end by 6 bases; junction bases not matched to a gene: 1. CDR3 amino acids: CASSFQGAGELFF. In DNA, the CDR3 is TGTGCCAGCAGCTTTCAGGGGGCCGGGGAGCTGTTTTTT.

CDR3 nucleotides: TGCGCCAGCAGTGAAAGGGGCGAGTATGAAAAACTGTTTTTT. Amino acids: CASSERGEYEKLFF. J is TRBJ1-4 and V is TRBV10-2; D may be TRBD1 (5 bases). Trimming took off 3 bases at V and 6 bases at J, with 11 bases between the two ends. The CDR3 loop spans 14 amino acids. Germline V gene data show CDR1 as WSHSY and CDR2 as SAAADI.

This clone occurred a few times. V gene TRBV5-6 combines with J gene TRBJ1-6; tentative D call: TRBD1 (5 bases). The germline V gene has CDR1 SGHDT and CDR2 YYEEEE. This CDR3 spans 13 amino acids. V lost 5 bases to trimming and J lost 6 bases, with 9 bases between them. In nucleotides, the CDR3 is TGTGCCAGCAGGGCAGGGATTAATTCACCCCTCCACTTT. It codes for CASRAGINSPLHF.

This clone was counted ten times or more. This rearrangement joins TRBV28 to TRBJ2-3, with D perhaps TRBD1 (6 bases). There are 16 residues in the CDR3. Germline V gene lookup returns CDR1 MDHEN and CDR2 SYDVKM. V was shortened by 5 bases and J by 3 bases, with 18 bases between the two germline ends. CDR3 in amino acids: CASSPTQTGSTDTQYF. In DNA, the CDR3 is TGTGCCAGCAGTCCCACCCAGACAGGTAGTACAGATACGCAGTATTTT.

The chain carries TRBV9 and TRBJ2-3; D is unclear. The CDR3 totals 13 residues. CDR1 and CDR2 (germline): SGDLS, YYNGEE. The V and J ends lost 3 bases and 0 bases respectively, with 5 bases between them. The CDR3 DNA reads as TGTGCCAGCAGCGCACAGAGCACAGATACGCAGTATTTT. This translates into CASSAQSTDTQYF.

This sequence joins TRBV5-4 and TRBJ1-2; 11 positions match TRBD1. V lost 4 bases and J lost 5; bases outside the gene matches: 10. The CDR3 has 16 amino acids. Germline-derived CDR1 and CDR2 are SGHNT and YYREEE (reference sequence). This CDR3 is CASSAPGGTGGYGYTF. The CDR3, as DNA: TGTGCCAGCAGCGCGCCTGGGGGGACAGGGGGATATGGCTACACCTTC.

The V call is TRBV7-2, the J call TRBJ1-2; a weak D match, TRBD1 (6 bases). The V end was cut by 0 bases, the J end by 5 bases, with 10 bases between. The CDR3 runs 14 residues. Germline V CDR1 and CDR2: SGHTA, FQGNSA. The CDR3 sequence: CASSLALQGYGYTF. Here the CDR3 DNA reads TGTGCCAGCAGCTTAGCCCTACAGGGTTATGGCTACACCTTC. The full variable domain, its missing parts supplied by reference TRBV7-2 and TRBJ1-2, is GAGVSQSPSNKVTEKGKDVELRCDPISGHTALYWYRQSLGQGLEFLIYFQGNSAPDKSGLPSDRFSAERTGGSVSTLTIQRTQQEDSAVYLCASSLALQGYGYTFGSGTRLTVV.

This clone was observed once. DNA for the CDR3: TGTGCCAGCAGCCACTCGGAAAACATTCAGTACTTC. Encoded protein: CASSHSENIQYF. The gene calls are TRBV7-9 and TRBJ2-4, with D unresolved. The CDR3 length is 12 residues. The germline V gene has CDR1 SEHNR and CDR2 FQNEAQ (reference sequence). Trimming pared 5 bases from V and 5 bases from J, leaving 7 bases between. Complete variable domain (other parts from reference TRBV7-9 and TRBJ2-4): DTGVSQNPRHKITKRGQNVTFRCDPISEHNRLYWYRQTLGQGPEFLTYFQNEAQLEKSRLLSDRFSAERPKGSFSTLEIQRTEQGDSAMYLCASSHSENIQYFGAGTRLSVL.

The chain uses TRBV2 and TRBJ2-7; tentative D call: TRBD2 (6 bases). Germline CDR1 SNHLY, CDR2 FYNNEI. With 3 bases removed from V and 1 base from J, the gap between germline ends came to 13 bases. The CDR3 contains 15 residues. CDR3 sequence reads: CASSDRTGGSYEQYF. In DNA form, the CDR3 reads TGTGCCAGCAGTGATCGAACAGGAGGGTCCTACGAGCAGTACTTC.

The table lists this clone with a count of one. This chain links TRBV6-6 with TRBJ2-7; 8 positions agree with TRBD1. The CDR3 has 14 residues. From germline, CDR1 is MNHNY and CDR2 SVGAGI (reference sequence). V lost 6 bases to trimming and J lost 9 bases; unmatched junction nucleotides: 13. Here the CDR3 DNA reads TGTGCCAGCAGCTACCGAGGACAGGGAGAGGGGCAGTACTTC. This translates into CASSYRGQGEGQYF.

The chain recombines TRBV21-1 with TRBJ1-5; the table's TRBD1 call for D was not verified on the DNA. TRBV21-1 is flagged as a pseudogene. This CDR3 is 16 amino acids long. The CDR3 region is CASSSRDRNSNQPQHF. The CDR3, as DNA: TGTGCCAGCAGCTCGCGAGACAGGAATAGCAATCAGCCCCAGCATTTT.

The gene calls are TRBV19 and TRBJ1-5; TRBD1 aligns across 8 bases. Germline trimming cut 4 bases from V and 6 bases from J; bases unmatched to any gene: 8. CDR1 and CDR2 from the germline V gene are LNHDA and SQIVND (reference sequence). This CDR3 contains 15 residues. This chain's CDR3 is CASSTTTGGSQPQHF. CDR3 nucleotide sequence: TGTGCCAGTAGTACCACCACAGGGGGGTCTCAGCCCCAGCATTTT.

This chain links TRBV7-9 with TRBJ2-1; 10 bases match TRBD2. Looked up from germline, CDR1 is SEHNR and CDR2 is FQNEAQ (reference sequence). This CDR3 spans 14 amino acids. The CDR3 sequence: CAGLAGVSYNEQFF. The CDR3 nucleotides are TGTGCAGGGCTAGCGGGGGTTTCCTACAATGAGCAGTTCTTC.

In this sample, this clone turned up once. In nucleotides, the CDR3 is TGCGCCAGCGGACTACTAGCGGGGGGCTCGTACACCGGGGAGCTGTTTTTT. This gives the protein CASGLLAGGSYTGELFF. The J gene is TRBJ2-2, the V gene TRBV5-1, with 12 bases fitting TRBD2. CDR1 and CDR2 from the germline V gene are SGHRS and YFSETQ. Trimming removed 7 bases from V and 3 bases from J; junction bases left unmatched: 10. The length of the CDR3 is 17 residues.

A remark on this clone: Other DNA sequences in this specimen translate into the identical CDR3. The chain uses TRBV5-4 and TRBJ2-5; D is possibly TRBD2 (7 bases). The CDR3 has 13 amino acids. The germline CDR1 and CDR2 sequences are SGHNT and YYREEE (reference sequence). The V end lost 2 bases, the J end lost 5 bases, and 10 bases lay between the germline ends. Here the CDR3 DNA reads TGTGCCAGCAGCTTAAGGGGGGGGGAGACCCAGTACTTC. Its protein product is CASSLRGGETQYF.